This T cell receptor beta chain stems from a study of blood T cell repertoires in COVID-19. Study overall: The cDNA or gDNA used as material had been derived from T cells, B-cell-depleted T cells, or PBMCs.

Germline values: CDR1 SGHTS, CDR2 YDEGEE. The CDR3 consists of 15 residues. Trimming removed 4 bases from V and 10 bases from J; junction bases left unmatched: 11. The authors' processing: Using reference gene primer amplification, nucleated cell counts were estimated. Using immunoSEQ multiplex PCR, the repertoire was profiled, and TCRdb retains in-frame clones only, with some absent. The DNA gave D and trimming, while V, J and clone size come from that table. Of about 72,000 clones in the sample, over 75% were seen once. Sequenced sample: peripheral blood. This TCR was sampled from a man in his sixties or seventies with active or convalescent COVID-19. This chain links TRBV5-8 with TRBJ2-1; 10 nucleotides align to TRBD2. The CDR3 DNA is TGTGCCAGCAGCGGGAGCGGGAGGGCCTTTAGGGAGCAGTTCTTC. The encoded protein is CASSGSGRAFREQFF. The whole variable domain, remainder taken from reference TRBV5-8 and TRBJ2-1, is EAGVTQSPTHLIKTRGQQATLRCSPISGHTSVYWYQQALGLGLQFLLWYDEGEERNRGNFPPRFSGRQFPNYSSELNVNALELEDSALYLCASSGSGRAFREQFFGPGTRLTVL.